This passage covers 32 T cell receptor beta chains from one sample sequenced in a study of blood T cell repertoires in COVID-19. The assay was immunoSEQ multiplex PCR, and TCRdb's table has in-frame clones only and misses some. This sample carries some 250,000 clones, around three quarters of them seen once, and the ten largest clones take more than 2.5%. Sequencing input: peripheral blood. These receptors came from a woman of 80 years or more with acute or convalescent COVID-19.

This rearrangement joins TRBV7-6 to TRBJ1-6, with D possibly TRBD1 on 5 matching bases. Germline V gene data show CDR1 as SGHVS and CDR2 as FNYEAQ. CDR3 size: 15 residues. Trimming removed 4 bases at V and 6 bases at J, with 13 bases between. DNA of the CDR3: TGTGCCAGCAGCTCTAGGGGTTTGGGTAATTCACCCCTCCACTTT. Residues: CASSSRGLGNSPLHF.

DNA for the CDR3: TGTGCCAGCAGTTTGTGGCAGGGGATTGGTCAGCCCCAGCATTTT. This sequence encodes CASSLWQGIGQPQHF. V usage is TRBV28 and J usage is TRBJ1-5; the D gene is possibly TRBD1 (6 bases). This CDR3 is 15 amino acids long. V shed 3 bases and J shed 6 bases, with 15 bases lying between them. Germline CDR1 and CDR2: MDHEN and SYDVKM.

The table lists this clone with a few counts. The V and J genes are TRBV5-6 and TRBJ1-6; D gene uncertain. V lost 0 bases to trimming and J lost 10 bases, with 17 bases between them. Looked up from germline, CDR1 is SGHDT and CDR2 is YYEEEE. The CDR3 covers 16 residues. As DNA, the CDR3 is TGTGCCAGCAGCTTGGACGGACGGCGGGTCGGGTCACCCCTCCACTTT. It yields the protein CASSLDGRRVGSPLHF.

This clone was found once. The chain has TRBV12-3 or TRBV12-4 and TRBJ2-7; D gene uncertain. The ends were cut back, 5 bases at V and 3 bases at J, with 8 bases in the middle. CDR3 size: 12 residues. The CDR3 DNA is TGTGCCAGCAGTCTGGCCCTCTACGAGCAGTACTTC. Amino acid sequence: CASSLALYEQYF.

V usage is TRBV9 and J usage is TRBJ1-5; a weak D match, TRBD1 (6 bases). Between the trimmed V and J ends, which lost 4 bases and 8 bases, there was a span of 16 bases. The CDR3 totals 14 residues. CDR1 is SGDLS, CDR2 YYNGEE, per germline. The CDR3, as DNA: TGTGCCAGCAGCACAGGGAATTCTGGGGAGCCCCAGCATTTT. Its protein product is CASSTGNSGEPQHF.

The CDR3 sequence: CASSQDPQGDSPLHF. CDR3 bases: TGTGCCAGCAGCCAAGACCCCCAGGGGGATTCACCCCTCCACTTT. This chain connects TRBV3-1 (or the pseudogene TRBV3-2) to TRBJ1-6; 7 positions match TRBD1. The CDR3 consists of 15 residues. CDR1 and CDR2 (germline): LGHDT, YNNKEL (reference sequence). J gave up 8 bases and V 0 bases, and 4 bases lay outside the gene matches.

The V call is TRBV6-5, the J call TRBJ2-7; 7 nucleotides align to TRBD2. The germline V gene has CDR1 MNHEY and CDR2 SVGAGI. After removal of 8 bases from V and 4 bases from J, the junction contained 8 bases not matched to a gene. CDR3 length: 13 residues. Here the CDR3 reads CASRGEGRYEQYF. Here the CDR3 DNA reads TGTGCCAGCCGGGGGGAAGGGAGATACGAGCAGTACTTC.

The chain uses TRBV5-1 and TRBJ2-1; D gene unclear. The V gene's germline CDR1 is SGHRS and CDR2 YFSETQ. The V gene lost 2 bases and the J gene lost 0 bases, with 9 bases spanning the gap. The CDR3 loop spans 15 amino acids. CDR3 amino acids: CASSLGRFSYNEQFF. In DNA, the CDR3 is TGCGCCAGCAGCTTAGGCAGGTTCTCCTACAATGAGCAGTTCTTC.

In its sample, this clone was seen once. This chain joins TRBV21-1 and TRBJ2-7; TRBD2, the table's D call, lacks a check against the DNA. TRBV21-1 is a pseudogene locus. This CDR3 is 18 amino acids long. The chain's CDR3 is CASSKRRLWASGPYEQYF. CDR3 DNA: TGTGCCAGCAGCAAAAGGAGGCTCTGGGCTAGCGGCCCCTACGAGCAGTACTTC.

The chain joins TRBV6-2 or TRBV6-3 to TRBJ1-5; D gene uncertain. The germline V gene has CDR1 MNHEY and CDR2 SVGEGT. The CDR3 covers 12 residues. V lost 5 bases to trimming and J lost 5 bases, with 7 bases between them. CDR3 bases: TGTGCCAGCAGTCGCGACTATCAGCCCCAGCATTTT. It translates to CASSRDYQPQHF.

The V call is TRBV18, the J call TRBJ1-3; D is ambiguous. Per the germline V gene, CDR1 is KGHSH and CDR2 is LQKENI. Trimming took 4 bases from V and 4 from J, leaving 11 bases between them. CDR3 length equals 14 residues. This CDR3 is CASSLLREGNTIYF. The CDR3 nucleotides read TGTGCCAGCTCACTCCTCCGGGAGGGAAACACCATATATTTT.

This sequence joins TRBV5-4 and TRBJ2-7; tentatively, D is TRBD2 (5 bases). V was pared by 4 bases and J by 3 bases, with 11 bases between. There are 13 residues in the CDR3. Germline V gene sequence: CDR1 SGHNT, CDR2 YYREEE (reference sequence). CDR3 in amino acids: CASSTDRGYEQYF. The CDR3 bases are TGTGCCAGCAGCACCGATCGGGGCTACGAGCAGTACTTC.

The chain recombines TRBV10-2 with TRBJ1-6; 9 bases are shared with TRBD1. CDR1 WSHSY and CDR2 SAAADI come from the germline V gene. Trimming removed 4 bases from V and 8 bases from J; junction bases left unmatched: 0. The CDR3 has 13 amino acids. CDR3 nucleotides: TGCGCCAGCAGTGGGGACAGGGATTCACCCCTCCACTTT. Translated: CASSGDRDSPLHF.

The V call is TRBV28, the J call TRBJ1-4; D gene uncertain. The CDR3 contains 14 residues. Trimming cost V 4 bases and J 0 bases, with 6 bases left between them. CDR1 is MDHEN and CDR2 is SYDVKM in the germline V gene. CDR3 coding DNA: TGTGCCAGCAGTTCGGTTGCAACTAATGAAAAACTGTTTTTT. Its protein is CASSSVATNEKLFF.

This clone was counted a single time. CDR3 sequence reads: CAIRGTGPDTQYF. Written as DNA, the CDR3 is TGTGCCATCAGGGGGACAGGGCCAGATACGCAGTATTTT. The chain uses TRBV10-3 and TRBJ2-3; 9 nucleotides line up with TRBD1. Germline CDR1 ENHRY, CDR2 SYGVKD. Trimming cost V 6 bases and J 4 bases; bases outside gene matches: 2. The CDR3 has 13 amino acids.

Only a few counts were recorded for this clone. The chain carries TRBV19 and TRBJ1-6; 7 bases match TRBD1. CDR1 and CDR2 from the germline V gene are LNHDA and SQIVND (reference sequence). J lost 7 bases, V lost 6 bases, and 12 bases had no gene match. The CDR3 is 16 residues long. The chain's CDR3 is CASRPPTGSRNSPLHF. In DNA form, the CDR3 reads TGTGCCAGTAGACCCCCGACAGGGTCCAGGAATTCACCCCTCCACTTT. The full variable domain, its missing parts supplied by reference TRBV19 and TRBJ1-6, is DGGITQSPKYLFRKEGQNVTLSCEQNLNHDAMYWYRQDPGQGLRLIYYSQIVNDFQKGDIAEGYSVSREKKESFPLTVTSAQKNPTAFYLCASRPPTGSRNSPLHFGNGTRLTVT.

A remark on this clone: In the same sample, other DNA sequences code for this CDR3. V usage is TRBV6-1 and J usage is TRBJ2-2; 9 nucleotides match TRBD1. The J segment lost 6 bases and the V segment lost 2 bases, leaving 4 bases of the junction unmatched. This CDR3 has 15 residues. Germline CDR1 MNHNS, CDR2 SASEGT. The CDR3 DNA reads as TGTGCCAGCAGTGAACCGGGACAGGGATCCGGGGAGCTGTTTTTT. Encoded protein: CASSEPGQGSGELFF.

The chain has TRBV25-1 and TRBJ1-4; possible D gene TRBD1, 5 bases. The V gene lost 3 bases and the J gene lost 7 bases, with 15 bases spanning the gap. The CDR3 has 15 residues. Germline V CDR1 and CDR2: MGHDK, SYGVNS. The CDR3 sequence: CASSDLRDGREKLFF. The CDR3 DNA is TGTGCCAGCAGTGATCTCAGGGATGGGCGTGAAAAACTGTTTTTT.

J is TRBJ2-7 and V is TRBV18; a possible D gene is TRBD1 (6 bases). V was shortened by 6 bases and J by 6 bases, with 18 bases between the two germline ends. This CDR3 has 14 residues. Germline CDR1 is KGHSH and CDR2 is LQKENI. The CDR3 sequence: CASSPDDRIREQYF. The CDR3 bases are TGTGCCAGCTCCCCTGACGACAGGATCCGCGAGCAGTACTTC.

This chain connects TRBV7-9 to TRBJ1-4, with TRBD1 matching 10 bases. This CDR3 contains 15 residues. CDR1 is SEHNR and CDR2 is FQNEAQ in the germline V gene (reference sequence). Losses at the gene ends were 4 bases for V and 5 bases for J; bases not matched to a gene: 4. The chain's CDR3 is CASSSGTGANEKLFF. The CDR3 coding sequence is TGTGCCAGCAGCTCCGGGACAGGGGCAAATGAAAAACTGTTTTTT. The full variable domain, with the rest looked up from reference TRBV7-9 and TRBJ1-4, is DTGVSQNPRHKITKRGQNVTFRCDPISEHNRLYWYRQTLGQGPEFLTYFQNEAQLEKSRLLSDRFSAERPKGSFSTLEIQRTEQGDSAMYLCASSSGTGANEKLFFGSGTQLSVL.

There are a few counts of this clone. The chain recombines TRBV19 with TRBJ1-5, with TRBD1 matching 7 bases. The germline V gene has CDR1 LNHDA and CDR2 SQIVND (reference sequence). The CDR3 totals 16 residues. V gave up 5 bases and J gave up 1 base; unmatched junction bases: 8. The CDR3 coding sequence is TGTGCCAGTAGTGTAAGACAGGGTAGGAGCAATCAGCCCCAGCATTTT. Translating it yields CASSVRQGRSNQPQHF.

This clone was seen a handful of times. V is TRBV9 and J is TRBJ1-3; D uncertain. This CDR3 comprises 15 residues. CDR1 and CDR2 (germline): SGDLS, YYNGEE. Trimming pared 3 bases from V and 0 bases from J, leaving 10 bases between. The CDR3 reads CASSGHGSSGNTIYF. CDR3 sequence (DNA): TGTGCCAGCAGCGGCCACGGTTCCTCTGGAAACACCATATATTTT.

The chain couples TRBV6-5 to TRBJ2-1, with TRBD1 as a possible D gene (5 bases). V shed 2 bases and J shed 8 bases, with 10 bases lying between them. Germline CDR1 reads MNHEY; CDR2 reads SVGAGI. The CDR3 is 13 amino acids. The CDR3 DNA reads TGTGCCAGCAGTTACATAGCAGGGCATGAGCAGTTCTTC. Amino acids: CASSYIAGHEQFF.

This chain connects TRBV19 to TRBJ2-5; D uncertain. The ends were cut back, 1 base at V and 1 base at J, with 7 bases in the middle. The CDR3 sequence is 14 residues long. Germline V CDR1 and CDR2: LNHDA, SQIVND (reference sequence). The CDR3 spells CASSIGEFQETQYF. The CDR3 bases are TGTGCCAGTAGTATAGGAGAATTCCAAGAGACCCAGTACTTC.

The genes are TRBV27 and TRBJ2-2; TRBD1 matches 9 bases. This CDR3 has 16 residues. With 3 bases clipped from V and 4 bases from J, the junction kept 6 bases outside the gene matches. Germline CDR1 and CDR2: MNHEY and SMNVEV (reference sequence). CDR3 sequence: CASSLFWTGVTGELFF. CDR3 in DNA: TGTGCCAGCAGTTTGTTCTGGACAGGGGTCACCGGGGAGCTGTTTTTT.

The J gene is TRBJ2-7, the V gene TRBV5-4; 7 nucleotides align to TRBD1. This CDR3 comprises 15 residues. From germline, CDR1 is SGHNT and CDR2 YYREEE (reference sequence). V lost 3 bases to trimming and J lost 2 bases; unmatched junction nucleotides: 8. Here the CDR3 DNA reads TGTGCCAGCAGCTCAAGGGCCAGGGGGACCTACGAGCAGTACTTC. Translating gives CASSSRARGTYEQYF.

A few counts support this clone. This CDR3 reads CASGPSGGGWNEQFF. The CDR3 nucleotides read TGTGCCAGTGGTCCTAGCGGGGGAGGTTGGAATGAGCAGTTCTTC. The rearrangement uses TRBV19 and TRBJ2-1; 10 positions agree with TRBD2. J gave up 7 bases and V 8 bases, and 11 bases lay outside the gene matches. The CDR3 covers 15 residues. Germline CDR1 is LNHDA and CDR2 is SQIVND (reference sequence).

J is TRBJ2-1 and V is TRBV5-1, with 11 bases aligning to TRBD2. The V gene's germline CDR1 is SGHRS and CDR2 YFSETQ. The CDR3 length is 15 residues. Trimming at V came to 4 bases and at J to 4 bases, leaving 4 bases not matched to a gene. CDR3 sequence: CASSETSGSYNEQFF. CDR3 DNA sequence: TGCGCCAGCAGCGAAACTAGCGGGAGTTACAATGAGCAGTTCTTC. The whole variable domain, remainder taken from reference TRBV5-1 and TRBJ2-1, is KAGVTQTPRYLIKTRGQQVTLSCSPISGHRSVSWYQQTPGQGLQFLFEYFSETQRNKGNFPGRFSGRQFSNSRSEMNVSTLELGDSALYLCASSETSGSYNEQFFGPGTRLTVL.

The chain combines TRBV3-1 (or the pseudogene TRBV3-2) with TRBJ2-7, with 11 bases matching TRBD2. The J segment lost 3 bases and the V segment lost 4 bases, leaving 11 bases of the junction unmatched. This CDR3 comprises 17 residues. Germline V CDR1 and CDR2: LGHDT, YNNKEL (reference sequence). This CDR3 reads CASSRAPTSGSVYEQYF. The CDR3, as DNA: TGTGCCAGCAGCCGGGCCCCCACTAGCGGGAGTGTCTACGAGCAGTACTTC.

The chain has TRBV11-2 and TRBJ1-6; 9 bases align to TRBD1. There are 15 residues in the CDR3. CDR1 is SGHAT, CDR2 FQNNGV, per germline. J lost 4 bases, V lost 5 bases, and 3 bases had no gene match. CDR3 nucleotides: TGTGCCAGCAGCCCAGGACAGGGGTATAATTCACCCCTCCACTTT. Translated: CASSPGQGYNSPLHF.

This chain joins TRBV18 and TRBJ1-3, with a weak D call TRBD1 (5 bases). Trimming cost V 2 bases and J 0 bases, with 14 bases left between them. The CDR3 has 17 amino acids. From germline, CDR1 is KGHSH and CDR2 LQKENI. The chain's CDR3 is CASSPVSGRASGNTIYF. The CDR3 DNA follows: TGTGCCAGCTCACCAGTTTCGGGCAGGGCCTCTGGAAACACCATATATTTT.

This chain uses TRBV2 with TRBJ1-5; tentative D call: TRBD1 (5 bases). This CDR3 spans 13 amino acids. The germline CDR1 and CDR2 sequences are SNHLY and FYNNEI. The germline V and J ends were trimmed by 6 bases and 2 bases, with 8 bases remaining between them. The CDR3 here is CASRIQGNQPQHF. In nucleotides, the CDR3 is TGTGCCAGCAGAATACAGGGCAATCAGCCCCAGCATTTT.